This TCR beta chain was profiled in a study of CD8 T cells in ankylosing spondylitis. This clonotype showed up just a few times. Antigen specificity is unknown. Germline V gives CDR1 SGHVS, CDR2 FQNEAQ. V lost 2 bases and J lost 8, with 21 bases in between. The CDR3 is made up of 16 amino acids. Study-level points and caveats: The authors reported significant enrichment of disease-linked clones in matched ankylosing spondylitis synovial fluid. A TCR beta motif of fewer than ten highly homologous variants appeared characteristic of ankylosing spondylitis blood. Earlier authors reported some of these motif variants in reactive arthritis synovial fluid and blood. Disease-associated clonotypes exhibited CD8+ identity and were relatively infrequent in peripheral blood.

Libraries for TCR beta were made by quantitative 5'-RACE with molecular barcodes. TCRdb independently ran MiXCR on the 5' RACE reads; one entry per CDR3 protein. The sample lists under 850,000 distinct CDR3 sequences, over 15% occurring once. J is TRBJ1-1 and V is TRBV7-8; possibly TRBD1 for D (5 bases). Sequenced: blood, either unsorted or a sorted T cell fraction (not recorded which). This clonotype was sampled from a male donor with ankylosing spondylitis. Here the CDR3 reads CASSLLGPLAQEEAFF. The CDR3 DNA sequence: TGTGCCAGCAGCTTATTGGGGCCCCTCGCCCAGGAGGAAGCTTTCTTT.